Listed below are T cell receptor beta chains from one sample, sequenced in a study of graft-versus-host responses after intestinal transplantation. Their antigens are not known. The data were produced by immunoSEQ multiplex PCR, yet TCRdb's version contains in-frame clones alone and is incomplete. The sample has about 110,000 clones; 87% are singletons. The sequencing here drew on unstimulated CD4+ T cells sorted from spleen or lymph node cells, taken before transplant. Receptors originate from a human donor who was the organ donor for an intestinal transplant. CDR3s include the opening cysteine and the closing phenylalanine or tryptophan. Each record gives: clone size, V gene, J gene, CDR3 protein. Expanded clones are given a class, and other clones once, few, many or no size at all.

abundance: few
v_gene: TRBV6-1
j_gene: TRBJ2-1
CDR3aa: CASSDTSGRAGWYEQFF

abundance: -
v_gene: TRBV18
j_gene: TRBJ2-7
CDR3aa: CASSPHKIYEQYF

abundance: few
v_gene: TRBV7-3
j_gene: TRBJ1-2
CDR3aa: CASSPRVAGAHNVTF

abundance: once
v_gene: TRBV2
j_gene: TRBJ2-7
CDR3aa: CASTWSLGEQYF

abundance: -
v_gene: TRBV10-3
j_gene: TRBJ2-3
CDR3aa: CAISSTDTQYF

abundance: -
v_gene: TRBV5-1
j_gene: TRBJ2-5
CDR3aa: CASSLGYPGETQYF

abundance: -
v_gene: TRBV5-1
j_gene: TRBJ1-1
CDR3aa: CASSLVGQNTEAFF

abundance: -
v_gene: TRBV4-1
j_gene: TRBJ2-4
CDR3aa: CASSQDPRTGQYF

abundance: -
v_gene: TRBV5-8
j_gene: TRBJ1-4
CDR3aa: CASSRGRTNEKLFF

abundance: few
v_gene: TRBV7-3
j_gene: TRBJ2-3
CDR3aa: CASSSRLDRSDTQYF

abundance: -
v_gene: TRBV5-1
j_gene: TRBJ2-7
CDR3aa: CASSLAAGAYEQYF

abundance: -
v_gene: TRBV28
j_gene: TRBJ2-7
CDR3aa: CASMGLAGRPYEQYF

abundance: -
v_gene: TRBV11-2
j_gene: TRBJ2-4
CDR3aa: CASSLDSTAKNIQYF

abundance: -
v_gene: TRBV19
j_gene: TRBJ2-7
CDR3aa: CASSISGGNYEQYF

abundance: -
v_gene: TRBV7-3
j_gene: TRBJ2-6
CDR3aa: CASSLGVGSGANVLTF

abundance: -
v_gene: TRBV6-5
j_gene: TRBJ2-1
CDR3aa: CASSYRAPYNEQFF

abundance: -
v_gene: TRBV27
j_gene: TRBJ2-2
CDR3aa: CASSTLGLAGGNTGELFF

abundance: -
v_gene: TRBV7-9
j_gene: TRBJ2-7
CDR3aa: CASSFRDSEQYF

abundance: once
v_gene: TRBV6-1
j_gene: TRBJ1-4
CDR3aa: CASRRRSNEKLFF

abundance: -
v_gene: TRBV2
j_gene: TRBJ1-2
CDR3aa: CASSDWPRTDYGYTF

abundance: -
v_gene: TRBV28
j_gene: TRBJ1-2
CDR3aa: CASSFYYGYTF

abundance: -
v_gene: TRBV11-2
j_gene: TRBJ2-3
CDR3aa: CASSLGLAGAGDTQYF

abundance: -
v_gene: TRBV30
j_gene: TRBJ1-1
CDR3aa: CAWSIGDRTTEAFF

abundance: once
v_gene: TRBV18
j_gene: TRBJ1-2
CDR3aa: CASSPPLETLYGYTF

abundance: -
v_gene: TRBV6-5
j_gene: TRBJ2-7
CDR3aa: CASSYSRTGYEQYF

abundance: -
v_gene: TRBV29-1
j_gene: TRBJ1-2
CDR3aa: CSGVTGTYGYTF

abundance: -
v_gene: TRBV6-1
j_gene: TRBJ2-3
CDR3aa: CASSEGVSSSTDTQYF

abundance: -
v_gene: TRBV11-1
j_gene: TRBJ2-4
CDR3aa: CASSQDGARIQYF

abundance: -
v_gene: TRBV19
j_gene: TRBJ1-5
CDR3aa: CASSIGRTGGVHQPQHF

abundance: -
v_gene: TRBV27
j_gene: TRBJ1-4
CDR3aa: CASSPQGAGEKLFF

abundance: -
v_gene: TRBV2
j_gene: TRBJ2-4
CDR3aa: CASSDATLAKNIQYF

abundance: few
v_gene: TRBV5-1
j_gene: TRBJ2-1
CDR3aa: CASSLEAGGPHEQFF

abundance: -
v_gene: TRBV29-1
j_gene: TRBJ1-2
CDR3aa: CSVAGQGDYGYTF

abundance: -
v_gene: TRBV11-2
j_gene: TRBJ2-2
CDR3aa: CASSIRYTGELFF

abundance: -
v_gene: TRBV11-2
j_gene: TRBJ2-3
CDR3aa: CASSLDAADTQYF

abundance: -
v_gene: TRBV19
j_gene: TRBJ2-1
CDR3aa: CASRDKGGSVNEQFF

abundance: -
v_gene: TRBV11-2
j_gene: TRBJ2-7
CDR3aa: CASSLGRGAQYF

abundance: -
v_gene: TRBV5-5
j_gene: TRBJ1-4
CDR3aa: CASSLWAPQTTNEKLFF

abundance: -
v_gene: TRBV11-2
j_gene: TRBJ2-7
CDR3aa: CASSLDSGGYEQYF

abundance: -
v_gene: TRBV11-1
j_gene: TRBJ1-2
CDR3aa: CASSPRDRNPGGYTF

abundance: -
v_gene: TRBV6-1
j_gene: TRBJ2-2
CDR3aa: CASSAGLAGAGTGELFF

abundance: -
v_gene: TRBV6-5
j_gene: TRBJ2-7
CDR3aa: CASSYRGQFNEQYF

abundance: once
v_gene: TRBV7-9
j_gene: TRBJ2-3
CDR3aa: CASSRGQGAQDTQYF

abundance: -
v_gene: TRBV30
j_gene: TRBJ1-1
CDR3aa: CAWSVGFGPLNTEAFF

abundance: -
v_gene: TRBV7-7
j_gene: TRBJ2-3
CDR3aa: CASSALGTDTQYF

abundance: -
v_gene: TRBV11-2
j_gene: TRBJ1-3
CDR3aa: CASSYRSSGNTIYF

abundance: -
v_gene: TRBV30
j_gene: TRBJ1-2
CDR3aa: CAWSVGPYGYTF

abundance: -
v_gene: TRBV18
j_gene: TRBJ2-5
CDR3aa: CASSPTRQGKFETQYF